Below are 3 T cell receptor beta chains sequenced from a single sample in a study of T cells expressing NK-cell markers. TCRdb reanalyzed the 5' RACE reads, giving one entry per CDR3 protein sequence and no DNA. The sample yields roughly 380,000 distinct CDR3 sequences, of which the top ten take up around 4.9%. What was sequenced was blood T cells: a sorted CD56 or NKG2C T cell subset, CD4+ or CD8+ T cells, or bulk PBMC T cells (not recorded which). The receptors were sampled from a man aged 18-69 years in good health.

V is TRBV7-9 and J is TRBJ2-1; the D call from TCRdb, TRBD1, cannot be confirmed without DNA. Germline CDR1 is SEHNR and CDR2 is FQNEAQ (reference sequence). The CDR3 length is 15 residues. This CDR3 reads CASSLALGGRNEQFF.

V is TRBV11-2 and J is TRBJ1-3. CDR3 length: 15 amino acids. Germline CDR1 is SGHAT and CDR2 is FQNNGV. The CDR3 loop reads CASSLSLSSGNTIYF.

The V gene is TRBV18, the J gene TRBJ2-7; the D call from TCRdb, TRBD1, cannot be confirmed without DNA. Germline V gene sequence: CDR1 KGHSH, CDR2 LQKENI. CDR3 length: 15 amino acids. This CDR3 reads CASSTSQGATYEQYF. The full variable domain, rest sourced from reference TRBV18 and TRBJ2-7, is NAGVMQNPRHLVRRRGQEARLRCSPMKGHSHVYWYRQLPEEGLKFMVYLQKENIIDESGMPKERFSAEFPKEGPSILRIQQVVRGDSAAYFCASSTSQGATYEQYFGPGTRLTVT.